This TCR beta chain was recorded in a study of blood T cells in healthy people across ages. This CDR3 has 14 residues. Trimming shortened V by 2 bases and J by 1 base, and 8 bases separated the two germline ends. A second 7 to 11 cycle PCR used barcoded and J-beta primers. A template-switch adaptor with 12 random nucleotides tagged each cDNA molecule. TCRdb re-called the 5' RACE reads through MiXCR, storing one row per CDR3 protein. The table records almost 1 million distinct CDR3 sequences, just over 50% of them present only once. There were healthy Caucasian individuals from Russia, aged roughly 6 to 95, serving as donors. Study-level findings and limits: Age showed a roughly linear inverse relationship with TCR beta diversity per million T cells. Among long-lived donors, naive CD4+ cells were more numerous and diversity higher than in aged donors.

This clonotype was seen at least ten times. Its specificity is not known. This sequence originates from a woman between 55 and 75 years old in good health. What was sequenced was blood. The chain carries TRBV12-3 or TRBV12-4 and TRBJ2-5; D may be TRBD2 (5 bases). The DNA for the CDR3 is TGTGCCAGCAGTTTACGGCGGGCCCAAGAGACCCAGTACTTC. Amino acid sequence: CASSLRRAQETQYF.